This entry describes one T cell receptor beta chain. In the source study's methods: Amplification of reference gene primers provided the estimated nucleated cell counts. The assay was immunoSEQ multiplex PCR, and TCRdb's table has in-frame clones only and misses some. Clone size and the V and J calls come from that table; the DNA yielded D and trimming. The sample holds hundreds of thousands of clones, 85% to 90% seen once. The sample comes from a study of blood T cell repertoires in COVID-19. Study-wide background: T cells, B-cell-depleted T cells, or PBMCs provided the cDNA or gDNA that served as material.

Cohort placement rested on clinical history that participants reported themselves. With 2 bases clipped from V and 10 bases from J, the junction kept 10 bases outside the gene matches. The CDR3 sequence is 15 residues long. Looked up from germline, CDR1 is MDHEN and CDR2 is SYDVKM. The sequenced sample consisted of PBMCs or T cells enriched from blood (not recorded which). This TCR came from a man aged 18 to 30 who had recovered from COVID-19. This chain links TRBV28 with TRBJ2-5; 10 positions match TRBD1. CDR3 region: CASSLRGQGPPIQYF. The DNA for the CDR3 is TGTGCCAGCAGTTTAAGGGGACAGGGGCCGCCGATCCAGTACTTC.